The rows below give T cell receptor beta chains drawn from one sample of a study of identical twins. One entry per CDR3 protein results from TCRdb running MiXCR on the 5' RACE reads. The sample includes about 490,000 distinct CDR3 sequences, around 15% of them seen just once. This same sample was also taken into another study, of yellow fever vaccine responses in identical twins.

Sequences were obtained from CD4+ T cells sorted from blood. These receptors were taken from a woman younger than 30 in good health. Each CDR3 is given with its conserved first and last residue. Each record gives: J gene, D gene, clone size, V gene, CDR3 DNA, CDR3 protein. The D gene is left open where the match is weak. The size entry is marked missing in some rows and otherwise reads once, few, many or a size class.

TRBJ2-2 | - | - | TRBV2 | TGTGCCAGCAGTGAAGCGGGGCCGGACGCCGGGGAGCTGTTTTTT | CASSEAGPDAGELFF
TRBJ2-3 | - | few | TRBV20-1 | TGCAGTGCTAGACCTCATTCAGATACGCAGTATTTT | CSARPHSDTQYF
TRBJ2-1 | TRBD1 | many | TRBV3-1 | TGTGCCAGCAGCCACCCGGGACAGGTCCTAGATGAGCAGTTCTTC | CASSHPGQVLDEQFF
TRBJ2-5 | TRBD1 | - | TRBV5-1 | TGCGCCAGCAGCTTGGTTTCTGGACAGGGGGCCCAAGAGACCCAGTACTTC | CASSLVSGQGAQETQYF
TRBJ1-2 | - | few | TRBV12-3/TRBV12-4 | TGTGCCAGCAGTCCCGGCGGGGGCGCATTTGGCTACACCTTC | CASSPGGGAFGYTF
TRBJ2-7 | - | - | TRBV6-8 | TGTGCCAGCAGACACCGGCCCCCCGTCGGCGAGCAGTACTTC | CASRHRPPVGEQYF
TRBJ2-1 | TRBD1 | - | TRBV10-1 | TGCGCCAGCAATTTCACAGGGGACGCCTACAATGAGCAGTTCTTC | CASNFTGDAYNEQFF
TRBJ1-4 | - | few | TRBV7-8 | TGTGCCAGCATGCGGGGAAAGGCTGAAAAACTGTTTTTT | CASMRGKAEKLFF
TRBJ2-3 | - | - | TRBV6-5 | TGTGCCAGCAGTTACGGGAGGAGTTTTGGCACAGATACGCAGTATTTT | CASSYGRSFGTDTQYF
TRBJ2-1 | - | - | TRBV7-9 | TGTGCCAGCAGCTTGGCAGCGATTTATGAGCAGTTCTTC | CASSLAAIYEQFF